The clone carrying this T cell receptor beta chain appeared many times. Its antigen is as yet unknown. These data come from a study of T cell clonality in common variable immunodeficiency. Study-level findings and limits: Reportedly, TCR beta sequences from common variable immunodeficiency showed fewer deletions and N-nucleotide insertions. Compared with controls, CVID subjects had fewer shared TCRbeta clones.

Equal genomic DNA amounts from CVID and control samples were sequenced. Data came from immunoSEQ multiplex PCR; TCRdb stores just in-frame clones and leaves some out. This repertoire holds around 45,000 clones, and none appear only once. Blood samples were heparinized, roughly 4.5 to 8.5 ml per donor. This TCR derives from a person aged 18-70 years in good health. Sequencing was performed on peripheral blood mononuclear cells.

CDR3 DNA (partial): TGTGCCAGCAGCCACTCGACAAGCTCCTACAATGAG. Protein sequence: CASSHSTSSYNE. The CDR3 as a whole reads CASSHSTSSYNEQFF. This chain joins TRBV7-3 and TRBJ2-1; D gene unclear. The CDR3 goes on 3 residues after the read ends, and that part is filled in from the germline J gene. Germline CDR1 reads SGHTA; CDR2 reads FQGTGA. V gave up 5 bases and J gave up 0 bases, with 11 bases separating them. This CDR3 spans 15 amino acids.